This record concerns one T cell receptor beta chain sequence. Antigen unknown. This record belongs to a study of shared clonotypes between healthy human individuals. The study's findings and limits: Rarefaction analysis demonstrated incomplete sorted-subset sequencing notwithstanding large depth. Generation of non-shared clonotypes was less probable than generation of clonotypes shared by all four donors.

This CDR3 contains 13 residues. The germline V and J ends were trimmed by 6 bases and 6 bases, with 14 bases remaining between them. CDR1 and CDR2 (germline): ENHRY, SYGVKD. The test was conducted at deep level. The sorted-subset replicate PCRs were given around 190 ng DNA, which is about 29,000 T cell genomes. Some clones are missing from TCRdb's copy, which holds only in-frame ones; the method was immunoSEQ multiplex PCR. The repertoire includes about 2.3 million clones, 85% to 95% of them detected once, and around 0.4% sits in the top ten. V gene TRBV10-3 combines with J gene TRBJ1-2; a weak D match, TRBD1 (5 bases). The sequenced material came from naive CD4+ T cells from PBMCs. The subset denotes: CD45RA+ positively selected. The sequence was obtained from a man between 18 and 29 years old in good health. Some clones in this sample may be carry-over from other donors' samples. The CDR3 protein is CAIRPGIADGYTF. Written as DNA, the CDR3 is TGTGCCATCAGGCCAGGGATTGCAGATGGCTACACCTTC.